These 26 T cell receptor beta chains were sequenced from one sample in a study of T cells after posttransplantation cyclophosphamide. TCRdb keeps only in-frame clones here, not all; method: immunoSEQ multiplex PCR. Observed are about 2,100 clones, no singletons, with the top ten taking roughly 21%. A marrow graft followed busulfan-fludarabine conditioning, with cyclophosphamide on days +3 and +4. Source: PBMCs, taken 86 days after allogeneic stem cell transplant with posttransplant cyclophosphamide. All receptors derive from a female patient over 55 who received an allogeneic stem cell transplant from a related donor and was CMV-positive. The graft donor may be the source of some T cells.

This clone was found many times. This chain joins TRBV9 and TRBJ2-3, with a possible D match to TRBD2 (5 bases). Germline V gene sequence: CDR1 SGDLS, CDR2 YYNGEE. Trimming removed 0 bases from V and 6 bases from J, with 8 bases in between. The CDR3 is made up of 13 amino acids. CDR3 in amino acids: CASSVGSGDTQYF. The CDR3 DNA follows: TGTGCCAGCAGCGTAGGGAGCGGTGATACGCAGTATTTT.

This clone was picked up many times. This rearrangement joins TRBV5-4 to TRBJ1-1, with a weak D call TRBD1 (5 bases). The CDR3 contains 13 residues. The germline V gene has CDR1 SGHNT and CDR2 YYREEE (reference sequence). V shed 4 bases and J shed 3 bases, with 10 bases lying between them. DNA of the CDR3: TGTGCCAGCAGCGCCCTGACAGACACTGAAGCTTTCTTT. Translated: CASSALTDTEAFF.

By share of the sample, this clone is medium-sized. For the CDR3, the DNA is TGTGCCAGTAACCTAGCGGGGCTCACCGGGGAGCTGTTTTTT. It is translated as CASNLAGLTGELFF. J is TRBJ2-2 and V is TRBV19; TRBD2 agrees at 9 bases. V lost 7 bases and J lost 4; bases outside the gene matches: 4. The germline V gene encodes CDR1 LNHDA and CDR2 SQIVND (reference sequence). This CDR3 is built from 14 residues.

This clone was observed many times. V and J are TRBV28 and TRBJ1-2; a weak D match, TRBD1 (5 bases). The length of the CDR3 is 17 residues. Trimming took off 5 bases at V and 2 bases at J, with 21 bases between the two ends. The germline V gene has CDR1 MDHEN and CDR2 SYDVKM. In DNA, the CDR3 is TGTGCCAGCAGTACGATGGGGGGTCGGGGCGTCAACTATGGCTACACCTTC. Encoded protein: CASSTMGGRGVNYGYTF.

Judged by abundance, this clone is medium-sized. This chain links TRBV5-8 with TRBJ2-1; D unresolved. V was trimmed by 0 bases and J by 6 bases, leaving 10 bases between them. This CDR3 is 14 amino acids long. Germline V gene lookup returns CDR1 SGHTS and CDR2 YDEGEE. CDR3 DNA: TGTGCCAGCAGCTTGGGACACCCATCCAATGAGCAGTTCTTC. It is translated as CASSLGHPSNEQFF.

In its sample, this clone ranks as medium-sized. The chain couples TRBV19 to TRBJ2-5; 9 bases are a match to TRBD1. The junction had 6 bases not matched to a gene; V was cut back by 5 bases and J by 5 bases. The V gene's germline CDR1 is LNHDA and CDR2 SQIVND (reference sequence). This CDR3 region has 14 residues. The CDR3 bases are TGTGCCAGTAGTGTCACAGGGGGCGGTGAGACCCAGTACTTC. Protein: CASSVTGGGETQYF.

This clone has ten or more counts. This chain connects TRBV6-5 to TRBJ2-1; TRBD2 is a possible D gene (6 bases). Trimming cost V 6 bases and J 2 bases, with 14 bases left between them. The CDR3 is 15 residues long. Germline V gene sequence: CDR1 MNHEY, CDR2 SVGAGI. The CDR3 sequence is CASSRFGGTYNEQFF. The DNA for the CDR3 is TGTGCCAGCAGCCGCTTTGGGGGGACCTACAATGAGCAGTTCTTC.

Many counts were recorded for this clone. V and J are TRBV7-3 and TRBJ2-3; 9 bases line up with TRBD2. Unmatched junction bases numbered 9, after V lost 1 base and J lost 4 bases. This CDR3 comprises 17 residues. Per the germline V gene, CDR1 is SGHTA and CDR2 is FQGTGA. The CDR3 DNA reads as TGTGCCAGCAGCTTAAGTGGGCGGGGGGGCCGAGCAGATACGCAGTATTTT. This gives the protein CASSLSGRGGRADTQYF. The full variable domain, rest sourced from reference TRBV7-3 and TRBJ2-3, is GAGVSQTPSNKVTEKGKYVELRCDPISGHTALYWYRQSLGQGPEFLIYFQGTGAADDSGLPNDRFFAVRPEGSVSTLKIQRTERGDSAVYLCASSLSGRGGRADTQYFGPGTRLTVL.

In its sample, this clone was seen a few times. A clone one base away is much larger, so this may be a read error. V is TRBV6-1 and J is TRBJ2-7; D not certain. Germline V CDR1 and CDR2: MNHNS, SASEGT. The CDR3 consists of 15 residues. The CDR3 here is CASREALSIFYEQYF. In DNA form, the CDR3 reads TGTGCCAGCAGGGAAGCGCTTAGTATTTTTTACGAGCAGTACTTC.

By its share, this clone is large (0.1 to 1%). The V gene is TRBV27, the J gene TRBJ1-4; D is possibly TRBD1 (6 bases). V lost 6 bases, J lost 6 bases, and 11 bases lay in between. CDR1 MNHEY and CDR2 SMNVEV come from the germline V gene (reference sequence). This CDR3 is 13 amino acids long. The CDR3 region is CASSLEGDEKLFF. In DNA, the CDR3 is TGTGCCAGCAGCCTCGAGGGGGATGAAAAACTGTTTTTT.

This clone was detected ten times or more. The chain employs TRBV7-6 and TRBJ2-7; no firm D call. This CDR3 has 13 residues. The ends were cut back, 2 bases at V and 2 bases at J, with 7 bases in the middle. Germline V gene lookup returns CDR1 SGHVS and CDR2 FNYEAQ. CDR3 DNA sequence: TGTGCCAGCAGCTTACAGGCCCCCTACGAGCAGTACTTC. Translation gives CASSLQAPYEQYF.

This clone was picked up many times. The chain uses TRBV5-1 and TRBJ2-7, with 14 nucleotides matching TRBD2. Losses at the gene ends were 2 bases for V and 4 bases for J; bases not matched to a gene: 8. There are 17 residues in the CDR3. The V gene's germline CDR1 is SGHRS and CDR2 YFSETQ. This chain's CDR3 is CASSFAGTSGSVYEQYF. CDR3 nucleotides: TGCGCCAGCAGCTTTGCCGGGACTAGCGGGAGTGTGTACGAGCAGTACTTC. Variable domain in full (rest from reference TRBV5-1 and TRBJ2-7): KAGVTQTPRYLIKTRGQQVTLSCSPISGHRSVSWYQQTPGQGLQFLFEYFSETQRNKGNFPGRFSGRQFSNSRSEMNVSTLELGDSALYLCASSFAGTSGSVYEQYFGPGTRLTVT.

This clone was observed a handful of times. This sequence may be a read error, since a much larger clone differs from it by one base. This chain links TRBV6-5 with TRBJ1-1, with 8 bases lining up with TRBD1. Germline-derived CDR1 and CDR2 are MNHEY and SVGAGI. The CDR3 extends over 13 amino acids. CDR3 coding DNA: TGTGCCAGCAGCCTGACAGGGGACACTCAAGCTTTCTTT. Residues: CASSLTGDTQAFF.

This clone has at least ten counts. The CDR3 spells CSGFTDTEAFF. The CDR3 DNA reads as TGCAGCGGATTCACGGACACTGAAGCTTTCTTT. The genes are TRBV29-1 and TRBJ1-1; D remains ambiguous. V lost 7 bases to trimming and J lost 3 bases, with 9 bases between them. Germline loops: CDR1 SQVTM, CDR2 ANQGSEA. CDR3 length equals 11 residues.

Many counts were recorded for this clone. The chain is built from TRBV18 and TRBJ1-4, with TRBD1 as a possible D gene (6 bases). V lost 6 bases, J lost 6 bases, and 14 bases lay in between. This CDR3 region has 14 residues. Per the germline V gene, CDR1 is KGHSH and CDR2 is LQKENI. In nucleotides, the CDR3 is TGTGCCAGCTCCCCGAGGACAGCCCATGAAAAACTGTTTTTT. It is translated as CASSPRTAHEKLFF.

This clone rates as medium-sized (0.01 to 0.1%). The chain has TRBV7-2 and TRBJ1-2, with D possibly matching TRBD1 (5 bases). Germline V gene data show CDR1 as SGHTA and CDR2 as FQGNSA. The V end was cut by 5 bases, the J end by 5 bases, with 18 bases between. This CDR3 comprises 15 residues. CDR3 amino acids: CASSPTELFTYGYTF. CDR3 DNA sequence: TGTGCCAGCAGCCCGACAGAACTATTTACTTATGGCTACACCTTC.

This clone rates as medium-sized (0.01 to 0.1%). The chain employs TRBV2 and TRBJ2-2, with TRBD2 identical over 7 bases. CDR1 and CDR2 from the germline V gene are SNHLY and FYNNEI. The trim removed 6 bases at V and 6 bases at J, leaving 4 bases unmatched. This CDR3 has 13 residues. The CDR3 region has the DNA TGTGCCAGCAGAGCTGGGGGGGCCGGGGAGCTGTTTTTT. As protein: CASRAGGAGELFF.

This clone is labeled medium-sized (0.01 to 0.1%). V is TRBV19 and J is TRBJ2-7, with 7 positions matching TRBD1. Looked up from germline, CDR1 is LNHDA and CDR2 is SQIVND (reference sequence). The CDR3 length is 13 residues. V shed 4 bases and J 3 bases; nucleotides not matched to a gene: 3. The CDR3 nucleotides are TGTGCCAGTAGTACCGGACAGGTCTACGAGCAGTACTTC. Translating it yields CASSTGQVYEQYF. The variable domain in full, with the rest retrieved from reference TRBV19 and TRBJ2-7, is DGGITQSPKYLFRKEGQNVTLSCEQNLNHDAMYWYRQDPGQGLRLIYYSQIVNDFQKGDIAEGYSVSREKKESFPLTVTSAQKNPTAFYLCASSTGQVYEQYFGPGTRLTVT.

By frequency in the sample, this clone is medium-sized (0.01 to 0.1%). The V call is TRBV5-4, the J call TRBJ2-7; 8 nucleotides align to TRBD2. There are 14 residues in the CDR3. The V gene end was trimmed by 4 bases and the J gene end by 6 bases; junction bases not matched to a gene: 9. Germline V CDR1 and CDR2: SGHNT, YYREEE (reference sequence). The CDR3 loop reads CASSPGLVLSEQYF. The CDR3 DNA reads TGTGCCAGCAGCCCGGGACTAGTTCTAAGCGAGCAGTACTTC.

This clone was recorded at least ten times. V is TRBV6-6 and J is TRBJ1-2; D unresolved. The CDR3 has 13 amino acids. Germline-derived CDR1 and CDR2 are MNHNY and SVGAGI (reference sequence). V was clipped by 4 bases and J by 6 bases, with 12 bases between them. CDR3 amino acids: CASSSVPGNGYTF. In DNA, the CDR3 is TGTGCCAGCAGTTCCGTACCAGGAAATGGCTACACCTTC.

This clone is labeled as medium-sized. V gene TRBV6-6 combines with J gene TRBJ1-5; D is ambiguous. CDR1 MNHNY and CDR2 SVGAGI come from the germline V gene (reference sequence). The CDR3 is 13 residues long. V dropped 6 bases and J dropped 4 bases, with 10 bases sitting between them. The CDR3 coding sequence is TGTGCCAGCAGGTCCGCTACGAATCAGCCCCAGCATTTT. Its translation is CASRSATNQPQHF.

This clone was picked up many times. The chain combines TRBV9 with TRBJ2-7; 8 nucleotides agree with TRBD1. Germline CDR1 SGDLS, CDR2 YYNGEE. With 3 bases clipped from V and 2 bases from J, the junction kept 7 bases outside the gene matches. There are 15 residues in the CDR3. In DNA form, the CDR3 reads TGTGCCAGCAGCGGGGGGCTGGACAGGGCCTACGAGCAGTACTTC. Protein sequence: CASSGGLDRAYEQYF.

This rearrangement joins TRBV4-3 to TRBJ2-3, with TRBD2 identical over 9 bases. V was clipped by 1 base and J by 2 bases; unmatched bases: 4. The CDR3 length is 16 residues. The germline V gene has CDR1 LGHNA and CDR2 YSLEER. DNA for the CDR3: TGCGCCAGCAGCCAAGTGGCGGGGGGGGTCACAGATACGCAGTATTTT. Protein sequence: CASSQVAGGVTDTQYF.

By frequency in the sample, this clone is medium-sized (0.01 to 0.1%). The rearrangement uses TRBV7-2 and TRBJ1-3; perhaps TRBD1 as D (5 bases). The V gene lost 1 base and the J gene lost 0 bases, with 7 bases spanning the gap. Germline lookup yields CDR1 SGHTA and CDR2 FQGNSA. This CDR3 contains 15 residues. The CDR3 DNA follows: TGTGCCAGCAGCTTAGTTGACAGCTCTGGAAACACCATATATTTT. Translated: CASSLVDSSGNTIYF. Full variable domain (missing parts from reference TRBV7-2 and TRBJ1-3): GAGVSQSPSNKVTEKGKDVELRCDPISGHTALYWYRQSLGQGLEFLIYFQGNSAPDKSGLPSDRFSAERTGGSVSTLTIQRTQQEDSAVYLCASSLVDSSGNTIYFGEGSWLTVV.

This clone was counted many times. CDR3 bases: TGTGCCAGCAGTTTACAGGAGAATCAGCCCCAGCATTTT. It specifies CASSLQENQPQHF. The chain combines TRBV12-3 or TRBV12-4 with TRBJ1-5; D is uncertain. This CDR3 region has 13 residues. Trimming removed 2 bases at V and 4 bases at J, with 6 bases between.

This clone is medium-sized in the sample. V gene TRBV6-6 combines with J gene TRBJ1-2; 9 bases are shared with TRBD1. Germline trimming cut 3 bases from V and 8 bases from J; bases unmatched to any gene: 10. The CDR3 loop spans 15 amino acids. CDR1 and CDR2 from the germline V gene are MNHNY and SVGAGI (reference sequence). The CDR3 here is CASSYSTGTGTGYTF. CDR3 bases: TGTGCCAGCAGTTATTCTACAGGGACAGGGACAGGCTACACCTTC.